The 18 T cell receptor beta chains below were found in one sample sequenced in a study of blood T cell repertoires in COVID-19 (dated by TCRdb to about 2020). Library preparation employed the immunoSEQ multiplex PCR assay. TCRdb took over this immuneACCESS table, retaining in-frame rearrangements with V and J assigned. Such tables are incomplete; in checked studies, under half of the missing clones stem from an unresolved V gene, and the remainder is unexplained. This sample gives 86,000 or so clones in total; around 80% of them show up just once. The top ten clonotypes cover 0.95% to 1.5% of the sample. Sequencing was done on a sample of peripheral blood. Receptor source: a woman of 80 years or more with acute or convalescent COVID-19.

The rearrangement links TRBV7-9 to TRBJ2-1, with D hard to call. V lost 3 bases and J 7 bases, leaving 10 bases between the germline ends. This CDR3 has 13 amino acids. Germline values: CDR1 SEHNR, CDR2 FQNEAQ (reference sequence). The CDR3, as DNA: TGTGCCAGCAGCTTGATTAGTGAAAATGAGCAGTTCTTC. Protein: CASSLISENEQFF.

The V gene is TRBV4-1, the J gene TRBJ2-7; 7 positions match TRBD2. Losses at the gene ends were 5 bases for V and 1 base for J; bases not matched to a gene: 8. The CDR3 contains 15 residues. The V gene's germline CDR1 is MGHRA and CDR2 YSYEKL. CDR3 protein: CASSKVTSSSYEQYF. The CDR3 DNA follows: TGCGCCAGCAGCAAAGTGACTAGCAGTTCCTACGAGCAGTACTTC.

This sequence joins TRBV5-1 and TRBJ2-3; 7 bases align to TRBD2. From germline, CDR1 is SGHRS and CDR2 YFSETQ. Trimming at V came to 4 bases and at J to 0 bases, leaving 5 bases not matched to a gene. The CDR3 is 15 amino acids. The chain's CDR3 is CASSPGGLSTDTQYF. The CDR3, as DNA: TGCGCCAGCAGCCCCGGGGGGTTAAGCACAGATACGCAGTATTTT.

This clone occurred a few times. This chain connects TRBV6-5 to TRBJ1-5; TRBD1 is a possible D gene (5 bases). Trimming pared 6 bases from V and 6 bases from J, leaving 6 bases between. The CDR3 has 11 amino acids. Germline CDR1 is MNHEY and CDR2 is SVGAGI. Written as DNA, the CDR3 is TGTGCCAGCAGGGGGGGTCAGCCCCAGCATTTT. Protein sequence: CASRGGQPQHF.

The chain uses TRBV27 and TRBJ1-2, with a possible D match to TRBD1 (6 bases). The CDR3 length is 13 residues. From germline, CDR1 is MNHEY and CDR2 SMNVEV (reference sequence). V was pared by 6 bases and J by 4 bases, with 12 bases between. The CDR3 is CASSLTGTYGYTF. The CDR3 DNA follows: TGTGCCAGCAGCCTGACAGGTACCTATGGCTACACCTTC.

The V gene is TRBV4-1, the J gene TRBJ2-7; D call uncertain. Trimming cost V 0 bases and J 7 bases, with 19 bases left between them. CDR3 size: 16 residues. Germline V CDR1 and CDR2: MGHRA, YSYEKL. This CDR3 reads CASSQEPSVPTVEQYF. The CDR3 DNA follows: TGCGCCAGCAGCCAAGAACCGAGCGTCCCAACGGTGGAGCAGTACTTC.

This rearrangement joins TRBV6-6 to TRBJ2-3, with D possibly TRBD1 on 8 matching bases. V dropped 4 bases and J dropped 4 bases, with 15 bases sitting between them. This CDR3 contains 15 residues. Germline V gene sequence: CDR1 MNHNY, CDR2 SVGAGI (reference sequence). The CDR3 spells CASSLTGEGPDTQYF. The CDR3 bases are TGTGCCAGCAGTTTGACAGGGGAGGGCCCAGATACGCAGTATTTT.

The J gene is TRBJ1-1, the V gene TRBV2, with 7 bases identical to TRBD1. CDR1 SNHLY and CDR2 FYNNEI come from the germline V gene. The junction had 3 bases not matched to a gene; V was cut back by 4 bases and J by 1 base. This CDR3 spans 14 amino acids. The CDR3 sequence is CASSVRQGNTEAFF. CDR3 nucleotides: TGTGCCAGCAGTGTTAGACAGGGGAACACTGAAGCTTTCTTT.

This clone showed up just once. The V gene is TRBV4-1, the J gene TRBJ2-5, with D unclear. V dropped 0 bases and J dropped 3 bases, with 5 bases sitting between them. Germline V lookup: CDR1 MGHRA, CDR2 YSYEKL. The CDR3 has 13 amino acids. The CDR3 nucleotides read TGCGCCAGCAGCCAAGATCCGGAAGAGACCCAGTACTTC. Protein: CASSQDPEETQYF.

The rearrangement joins TRBV6-5 to TRBJ1-6; unclear D gene. CDR3 size: 15 residues. Germline V CDR1 and CDR2: MNHEY, SVGAGI. The V gene lost 5 bases and the J gene lost 7 bases, with 15 bases spanning the gap. The CDR3 DNA reads TGTGCCAGCAGTACTACGGAAGGACTGAATTCACCCCTCCACTTT. It is translated as CASSTTEGLNSPLHF.

The chain recombines TRBV11-2 with TRBJ1-1; the D gene is possibly TRBD1 (6 bases). Germline V gene data show CDR1 as SGHAT and CDR2 as FQNNGV. V was trimmed by 6 bases and J by 1 base, leaving 18 bases between them. There are 16 residues in the CDR3. The CDR3 coding sequence is TGTGCCAGCAGGTCTACAGGGCCCCAGGCGAACACTGAAGCTTTCTTT. Its translation: CASRSTGPQANTEAFF.

The chain combines TRBV7-9 with TRBJ2-3; D is uncertain. V gave up 1 base and J gave up 0 bases, with 8 bases separating them. The CDR3 length is 15 residues. The germline gives CDR1 SEHNR, CDR2 FQNEAQ (reference sequence). CDR3 loop: CASSLGGTSTDTQYF. In DNA form, the CDR3 reads TGTGCCAGCAGCTTAGGCGGAACTAGCACAGATACGCAGTATTTT.

The chain recombines TRBV28 with TRBJ1-4, with D hard to call. Germline V gene sequence: CDR1 MDHEN, CDR2 SYDVKM. CDR3 length equals 10 residues. V was shortened by 6 bases and J by 7 bases, with 3 bases between the two germline ends. In nucleotides, the CDR3 is TGTGCCAGCAGCAGTGAAAAACTGTTTTTT. Protein product: CASSSEKLFF.

The chain uses TRBV20-1 and TRBJ2-5; TRBD2 agrees at 11 bases. The V gene's germline CDR1 is DFQATT and CDR2 SNEGSKA (reference sequence). The CDR3 consists of 15 residues. The V gene end was trimmed by 3 bases and the J gene end by 5 bases; junction bases not matched to a gene: 8. Here the CDR3 DNA reads TGCAGTGCTAGTCCTAGCGGGGGGCCTTGGGAGACCCAGTACTTC. This sequence encodes CSASPSGGPWETQYF.

This clone has just a few counts. The chain couples TRBV6-5 to TRBJ2-5; possibly TRBD1 for D (6 bases). Germline CDR1 reads MNHEY; CDR2 reads SVGAGI. The CDR3 covers 13 residues. Deletions cut 2 bases from V and 3 bases from J, with 7 bases between. The CDR3 coding sequence is TGTGCCAGCAGTTACGCAGGGGAAGAGACCCAGTACTTC. Its protein product is CASSYAGEETQYF.

The rearrangement uses TRBV5-4 and TRBJ1-3; 7 positions match TRBD1. After removal of 4 bases from V and 0 bases from J, the junction contained 4 bases not matched to a gene. Germline V CDR1 and CDR2: SGHNT, YYREEE (reference sequence). The CDR3 consists of 15 residues. The CDR3 nucleotides are TGTGCCAGCAGCGTACAGGGGATCTCTGGAAACACCATATATTTT. It translates to CASSVQGISGNTIYF.

The genes are TRBV5-4 and TRBJ1-2; a weak D match, TRBD1 (6 bases). The CDR3 runs to 15 residues. Trimming cost V 4 bases and J 6 bases, with 19 bases left between them. CDR1 is SGHNT and CDR2 is YYREEE in the germline V gene (reference sequence). The CDR3 DNA follows: TGTGCCAGCAGCGATCCCCGGACAGCGATGAATGGCTACACCTTC. Protein product: CASSDPRTAMNGYTF.

The chain combines TRBV3-1 (or the pseudogene TRBV3-2) with TRBJ1-1, with no clear D. V shed 4 bases and J shed 0 bases, with 6 bases lying between them. The germline V gene has CDR1 LGHDT and CDR2 YNNKEL (reference sequence). The length of the CDR3 is 13 residues. The CDR3 DNA reads TGTGCCAGCAGCCCTCGGGTGAACACTGAAGCTTTCTTT. It codes for CASSPRVNTEAFF.